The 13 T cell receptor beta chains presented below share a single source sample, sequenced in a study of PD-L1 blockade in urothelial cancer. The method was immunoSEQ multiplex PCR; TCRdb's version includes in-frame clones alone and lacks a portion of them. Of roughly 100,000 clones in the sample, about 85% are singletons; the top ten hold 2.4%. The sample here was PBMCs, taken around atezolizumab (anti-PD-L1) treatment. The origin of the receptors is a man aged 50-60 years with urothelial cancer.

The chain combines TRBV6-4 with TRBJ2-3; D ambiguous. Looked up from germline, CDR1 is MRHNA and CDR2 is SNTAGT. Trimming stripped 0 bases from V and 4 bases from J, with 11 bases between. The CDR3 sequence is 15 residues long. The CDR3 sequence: CASSDSITAADTQYF. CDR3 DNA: TGTGCCAGCAGTGACTCGATCACAGCCGCAGATACGCAGTATTTT.

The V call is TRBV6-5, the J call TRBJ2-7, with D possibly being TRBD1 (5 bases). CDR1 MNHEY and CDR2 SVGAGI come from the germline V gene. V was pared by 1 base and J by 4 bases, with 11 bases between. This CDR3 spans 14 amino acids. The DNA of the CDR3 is TGTGCCAGCAGTTACTTCGGTCAGGGTTACGAGCAGTACTTC. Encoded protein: CASSYFGQGYEQYF.

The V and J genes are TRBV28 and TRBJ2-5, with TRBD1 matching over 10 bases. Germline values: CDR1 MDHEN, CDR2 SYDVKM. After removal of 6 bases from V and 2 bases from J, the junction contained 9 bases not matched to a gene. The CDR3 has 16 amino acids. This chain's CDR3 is CASSPPGQGPQETQYF. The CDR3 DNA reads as TGTGCCAGCAGCCCACCGGGACAGGGGCCACAAGAGACCCAGTACTTC. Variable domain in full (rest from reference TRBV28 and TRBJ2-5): DVKVTQSSRYLVKRTGEKVFLECVQDMDHENMFWYRQDPGLGLRLIYFSYDVKMKEKGDIPEGYSVSREKKERFSLILESASTNQTSMYLCASSPPGQGPQETQYFGPGTRLLVL.

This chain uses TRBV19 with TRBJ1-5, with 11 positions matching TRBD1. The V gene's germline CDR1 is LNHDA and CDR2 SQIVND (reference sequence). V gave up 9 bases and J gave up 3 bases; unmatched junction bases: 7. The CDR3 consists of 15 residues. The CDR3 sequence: CASWGTGGSNQPQHF. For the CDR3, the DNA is TGTGCCAGCTGGGGGACAGGGGGTTCCAATCAGCCCCAGCATTTT.

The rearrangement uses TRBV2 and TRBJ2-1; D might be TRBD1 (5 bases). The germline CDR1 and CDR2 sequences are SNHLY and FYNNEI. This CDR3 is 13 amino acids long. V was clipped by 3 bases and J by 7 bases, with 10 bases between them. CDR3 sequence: CASSDRVGNEQFF. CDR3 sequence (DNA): TGTGCCAGCAGTGACAGGGTTGGGAATGAGCAGTTCTTC.

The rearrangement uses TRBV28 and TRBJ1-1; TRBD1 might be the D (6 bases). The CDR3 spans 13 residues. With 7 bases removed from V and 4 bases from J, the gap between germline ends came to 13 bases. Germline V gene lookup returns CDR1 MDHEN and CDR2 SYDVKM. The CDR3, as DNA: TGTGCCAGCACGGGCAGAGGGGGCACTGAAGCTTTCTTT. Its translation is CASTGRGGTEAFF.

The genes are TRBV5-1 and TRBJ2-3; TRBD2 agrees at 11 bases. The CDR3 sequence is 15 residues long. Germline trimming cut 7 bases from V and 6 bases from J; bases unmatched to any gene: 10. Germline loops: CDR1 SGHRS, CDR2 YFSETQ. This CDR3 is CASGTSGGLADTQYF. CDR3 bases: TGCGCCAGCGGAACTAGCGGGGGACTCGCGGATACGCAGTATTTT.

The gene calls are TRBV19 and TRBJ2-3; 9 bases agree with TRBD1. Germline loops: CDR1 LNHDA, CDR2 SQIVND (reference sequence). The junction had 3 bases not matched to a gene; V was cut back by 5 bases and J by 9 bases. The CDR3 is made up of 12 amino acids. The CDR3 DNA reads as TGTGCCAGTAGTGGACAGGGGTTCACGCAGTATTTT. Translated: CASSGQGFTQYF.

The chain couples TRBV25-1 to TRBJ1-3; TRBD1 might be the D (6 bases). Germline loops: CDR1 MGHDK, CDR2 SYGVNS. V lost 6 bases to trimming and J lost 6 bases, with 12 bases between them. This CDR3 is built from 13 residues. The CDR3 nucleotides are TGTGCCAGCAGGGGACATGGAGTAAACACCATATATTTT. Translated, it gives CASRGHGVNTIYF.

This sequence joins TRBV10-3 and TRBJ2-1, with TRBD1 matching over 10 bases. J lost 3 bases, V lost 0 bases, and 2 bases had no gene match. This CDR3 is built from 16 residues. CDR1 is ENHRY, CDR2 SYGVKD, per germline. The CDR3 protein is CAISESGQGLYNEQFF. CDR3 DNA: TGTGCCATCAGTGAGTCGGGACAGGGGCTCTACAATGAGCAGTTCTTC.

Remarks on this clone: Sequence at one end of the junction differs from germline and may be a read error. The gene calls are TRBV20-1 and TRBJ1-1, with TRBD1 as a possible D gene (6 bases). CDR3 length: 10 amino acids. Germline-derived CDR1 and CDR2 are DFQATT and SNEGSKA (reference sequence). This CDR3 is CSADRGATSF. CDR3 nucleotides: TGCAGTGCAGACCGGGGGGCAACAAGCTTT.

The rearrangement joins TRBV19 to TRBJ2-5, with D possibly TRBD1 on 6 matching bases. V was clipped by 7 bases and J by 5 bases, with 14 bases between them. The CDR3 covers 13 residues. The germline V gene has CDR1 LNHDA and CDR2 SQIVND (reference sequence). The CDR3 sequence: CASTGGAPETQYF. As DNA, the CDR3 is TGTGCCAGTACTGGGGGCGCCCCGGAGACCCAGTACTTC.

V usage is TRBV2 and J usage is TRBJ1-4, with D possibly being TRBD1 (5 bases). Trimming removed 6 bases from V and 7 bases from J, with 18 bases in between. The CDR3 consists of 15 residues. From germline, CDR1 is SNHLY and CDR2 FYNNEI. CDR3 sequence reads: CASSSSRGWGEKLFF. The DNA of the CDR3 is TGTGCCAGCAGCTCTAGCCGGGGGTGGGGTGAAAAACTGTTTTTT.